This TCR beta chain was captured by sequencing in a study of T cell responses to AZD1222 COVID-19 vaccine. The protocol was immunoSEQ multiplex PCR, while the TCRdb copy is restricted to in-frame clones and leaves out a portion. The repertoire has 140,000 to 150,000 clones, approximately 88% of them found once; the top ten carry approximately 16%. This clone has only one observation. Its specificity is unknown. Trimming took off 4 bases at V and 4 bases at J, with 11 bases between the two ends. This CDR3 has 14 amino acids. From germline, CDR1 is SGDLS and CDR2 YYNGEE. Findings of the study overall: Rises in breadth and depth of Spike-specific TCRs came after two AZD1222 doses. The peak T cell response came first, and repertoires were sampled only after it. CD4 TCRs linked to vaccination spanned spike, dominating at 160-218 and 743-854. Clonal diversity was possibly underestimated; the donors were predominantly white British and more often female.

The sample in question was peripheral blood, obtained on day 0 of AZD1222 vaccination. The clonotype originates from an adult in good health. The gene calls are TRBV9 and TRBJ2-2; D tentatively fits TRBD1 or TRBD2 (6 bases each). CDR3 loop: CASSPPGATGELFF. The DNA for the CDR3 is TGTGCCAGCAGCCCCCCGGGGGCCACCGGGGAGCTGTTTTTT.